This T cell receptor beta chain was identified in a study of CD8+CD57+ T cells in acquired aplastic anemia. Study in general: Sorted cells (CD4+ and CD8+) yielded DNA amounts that averaged around 3.1 ug.

CDR3 length: 14 residues. V was pared by 4 bases and J by 4 bases, with 4 bases of the junction left unmatched. Looked up from germline, CDR1 is LNHDA and CDR2 is SQIVND (reference sequence). Many counts were recorded for this clonotype. Genomic DNA provided the template from which TCR beta VDJ and CDR3 profiles were obtained. TCRdb re-called the reads with MiXCR, one entry per CDR3 protein. The sample has some 130,000 distinct CDR3 sequences; about 48% are singletons. The chain recombines TRBV19 with TRBJ1-2, with 9 bases that match TRBD1. Material for sequencing was sorted CD4+, CD8+, or CD8+CD57+ T cells (not recorded which) from PBMCs. This receptor was taken from a human donor in good health, serving as a control. The chain's CDR3 is CASSNRGRGYGYTF. In DNA form, the CDR3 reads TGTGCCAGTAGTAACAGGGGGCGCGGCTATGGCTACACCTTC.